This entry lists 3 T cell receptor beta chains sequenced from one sample in a study of blood T cell repertoires in COVID-19. Clones were read by immunoSEQ multiplex PCR, and TCRdb kept only the in-frame ones, dropping some. There are 300,000 or so clones in the sample; about nine tenths occur only once, and less than 11% lies in the top ten. The sample consisted of PBMCs or T cells enriched from blood (not recorded which). These receptors came from a woman between 18 and 30 years old who had recovered from COVID-19.

This chain connects TRBV5-1 to TRBJ1-1, with a possible D match to TRBD1 (6 bases). The germline V and J ends were trimmed by 7 bases and 1 base, with 23 bases remaining between them. CDR3 length equals 17 residues. Germline CDR1 reads SGHRS; CDR2 reads YFSETQ. As DNA, the CDR3 is TGCGCCAGCCCGACCCAACTAGAGGGGACAACGAACACTGAAGCTTTCTTT. It yields the protein CASPTQLEGTTNTEAFF.

This clone has more than one count but fewer than ten. The V gene is TRBV5-6, the J gene TRBJ2-2; 7 nucleotides align to TRBD1. The CDR3 has 15 residues. V lost 4 bases, J lost 4 bases, and 7 bases stayed unmatched. CDR1 and CDR2 from the germline V gene are SGHDT and YYEEEE. CDR3 amino acids: CASSQDRVGTGELFF. Written as DNA, the CDR3 is TGTGCCAGCAGCCAAGACAGGGTTGGCACCGGGGAGCTGTTTTTT. Full variable domain (remainder filled in from reference TRBV5-6 and TRBJ2-2): DAGVTQSPTHLIKTRGQQVTLRCSPKSGHDTVSWYQQALGQGPQFIFQYYEEEERQRGNFPDRFSGHQFPNYSSELNVNALLLGDSALYLCASSQDRVGTGELFFGEGSRLTVL.

The DNA of the CDR3 is TGTGCCAGCAGTTTAATTGGGAGTCCGGACGAGCAGTACTTC. Translation gives CASSLIGSPDEQYF. V and J are TRBV27 and TRBJ2-7; maybe TRBD2 (5 bases). CDR1 MNHEY and CDR2 SMNVEV come from the germline V gene (reference sequence). The CDR3 loop spans 14 amino acids. V lost 2 bases and J lost 5, with 13 bases in between.